Listed below are T cell receptor beta chains from one sample, sequenced in a study of shared clonotypes between healthy human individuals. Generated by immunoSEQ multiplex PCR, the TCRdb table keeps only in-frame clones and is missing some. The sample includes about 2.1 million clones, over 85% of them seen just once. Sequencing was done on a sample of naive CD8+ T cells from PBMCs. The receptors were sampled from a man aged 18 to 29 in good health. Some clones in this sample may be carry-over from other donors' samples. Each CDR3 is given with its conserved first and last residue. D genes are given only for firm matches. Clone size is shown for a subset of rows, as once, few, many or a class of expanded clone.

CDR3: CAWSAPPGGLPTDTQYF
DNA: TGTGCCTGGAGTGCGCCACCGGGAGGACTCCCCACAGATACGCAGTATTTT
J: TRBJ2-3
V: TRBV30
D: TRBD2
size: NA

CDR3: CASSEEGSRLDTEAFF
DNA: TGTGCCAGCAGTGAAGAAGGGTCCAGGCTTGACACTGAAGCTTTCTTT
J: TRBJ1-1
V: TRBV6-1
D: NA
size: once

CDR3: CASSLGGTDQPQHF
DNA: TGTGCCAGCAGCTTAGGGGGAACGGATCAGCCCCAGCATTTT
J: TRBJ1-5
V: TRBV7-9
D: NA
size: once

CDR3: CASFRLKSVSTEAFF
DNA: TGTGCCAGCTTCCGTCTGAAAAGCGTGAGCACTGAAGCTTTCTTT
J: TRBJ1-1
V: TRBV5-5
D: NA
size: once

CDR3: CASSPRTSDSYEQYF
DNA: TGTGCCAGCAGCCCCCGGACTAGCGACTCCTACGAGCAGTACTTC
J: TRBJ2-7
V: TRBV7-9
D: TRBD2
size: NA

CDR3: CASSIGTSIYNEQFF
DNA: TGCGCCAGCAGCATCGGGACTAGCATATACAATGAGCAGTTCTTC
J: TRBJ2-1
V: TRBV5-1
D: TRBD2
size: NA

CDR3: CASSPQLYYGYTF
DNA: TGTGCCAGCTCCCCTCAACTGTACTATGGCTACACCTTC
J: TRBJ1-2
V: TRBV28
D: NA
size: NA

CDR3: CASSEWTGPSSGNTIYF
DNA: TGTGCCAGCAGCGAGTGGACAGGGCCGAGCTCTGGAAACACCATATATTTT
J: TRBJ1-3
V: TRBV9
D: TRBD1
size: NA

CDR3: CATSRGSGDRQFF
DNA: TGTGCCACCAGCAGAGGTAGCGGGGATCGGCAGTTCTTC
J: TRBJ2-1
V: TRBV15
D: TRBD2
size: NA

CDR3: CASSQTFRVAGGFEQYF
DNA: TGTGCCAGCAGCCAAACCTTTAGGGTAGCGGGAGGTTTCGAGCAGTACTTC
J: TRBJ2-7
V: TRBV4-2
D: TRBD2
size: NA

CDR3: CASSLFWGAEGYTF
DNA: TGTGCCAGCAGTTTATTCTGGGGGGCGGAGGGCTACACCTTC
J: TRBJ1-2
V: TRBV27
D: NA
size: NA

CDR3: CASSLSPGSGSRNEQFF
DNA: TGTGCCAGCAGTTTATCACCAGGTAGCGGGAGTCGCAATGAGCAGTTCTTC
J: TRBJ2-1
V: TRBV27
D: TRBD2
size: NA

CDR3: CASGTSGGAYEQYF
DNA: TGTGCCAGCGGAACTAGCGGGGGAGCCTACGAGCAGTACTTC
J: TRBJ2-7
V: TRBV7-2
D: TRBD2
size: NA

CDR3: CSVADGAQYEQYF
DNA: TGCAGCGTTGCGGACGGAGCTCAATACGAGCAGTACTTC
J: TRBJ2-7
V: TRBV29-1
D: NA
size: NA

CDR3: CSVEDPPGWAGGTEAFF
DNA: TGCAGCGTTGAAGATCCCCCCGGATGGGCAGGTGGGACTGAAGCTTTCTTT
J: TRBJ1-1
V: TRBV29-1
D: NA
size: NA

CDR3: CASSLGTSGEYEQYF
DNA: TGTGCCAGCAGCTTAGGGACTAGCGGGGAATACGAGCAGTACTTC
J: TRBJ2-7
V: TRBV11-1
D: TRBD2
size: NA

CDR3: CASSLGGDHQPQHF
DNA: TGTGCCAGCAGCTTAGGCGGAGACCATCAGCCCCAGCATTTT
J: TRBJ1-5
V: TRBV7-9
D: NA
size: NA

CDR3: CASFSDSYEQYF
DNA: TGCGCCAGCTTTAGCGACTCCTACGAGCAGTACTTC
J: TRBJ2-7
V: TRBV5-1
D: NA
size: NA

CDR3: CASSIGYEQYF
DNA: TGTGCCAGTAGTATTGGCTACGAGCAGTACTTC
J: TRBJ2-7
V: TRBV19
D: NA
size: NA

CDR3: CASSIPVRTGRNEQYF
DNA: TGTGCCAGTAGTATACCCGTTCGGACAGGGCGGAACGAGCAGTACTTC
J: TRBJ2-7
V: TRBV19
D: TRBD1
size: NA

CDR3: CASSGGEQYF
DNA: TGTGCCAGCAGTGGGGGGGAGCAGTACTTC
J: TRBJ2-7
V: TRBV25-1
D: NA
size: NA

CDR3: CASSIRTPNQPQHF
DNA: TGTGCCAGTAGTATTCGAACACCGAATCAGCCCCAGCATTTT
J: TRBJ1-5
V: TRBV19
D: NA
size: NA

CDR3: CASSLDLGHGGNTIYF
DNA: TGTGCCAGCAGCTTAGATTTGGGACATGGTGGAAACACCATATATTTT
J: TRBJ1-3
V: TRBV11-2
D: NA
size: NA

CDR3: CASSLLAPGGPGYEQYF
DNA: TGTGCCAGCAGTTTATTGGCCCCCGGTGGCCCGGGGTACGAGCAGTACTTC
J: TRBJ2-7
V: TRBV27
D: NA
size: NA

CDR3: CASSADSAKLFF
DNA: TGTGCCAGTAGTGCCGACAGTGCGAAACTGTTTTTT
J: TRBJ1-4
V: TRBV19
D: NA
size: few

CDR3: CASSWGGLDTEAFF
DNA: TGTGCCAGCAGCTGGGGAGGTTTAGACACTGAAGCTTTCTTT
J: TRBJ1-1
V: TRBV6-6
D: NA
size: NA

CDR3: CASSLWGNNEQFF
DNA: TGTGCCAGTAGCTTATGGGGGAACAATGAGCAGTTCTTC
J: TRBJ2-1
V: TRBV19
D: NA
size: NA

CDR3: CARVDQPQHF
DNA: TGTGCCAGGGTAGATCAGCCCCAGCATTTT
J: TRBJ1-5
V: TRBV6-4
D: NA
size: few

CDR3: CASSLSNEQFF
DNA: TGTGCCAGCAGCCTCTCCAATGAGCAGTTCTTC
J: TRBJ2-1
V: TRBV5-4
D: NA
size: NA

CDR3: CAISEAQGIVTEAFF
DNA: TGTGCCATCAGTGAGGCACAGGGGATAGTCACTGAAGCTTTCTTT
J: TRBJ1-1
V: TRBV10-3
D: TRBD1
size: NA

CDR3: CASSPGTGGIYEQYF
DNA: TGTGCCAGCAGCCCGGGGACAGGGGGCATCTACGAGCAGTACTTC
J: TRBJ2-7
V: TRBV9
D: TRBD1
size: NA

CDR3: CASSARGVGSYEQYF
DNA: TGTGCCAGCAGTGCCCGCGGGGTCGGCTCCTACGAGCAGTACTTC
J: TRBJ2-7
V: TRBV28
D: NA
size: once

CDR3: CASSQRDEYNEQFF
DNA: TGTGCCAGCAGTCAAAGGGACGAGTACAATGAGCAGTTCTTC
J: TRBJ2-1
V: TRBV5-6
D: NA
size: NA

CDR3: CASSISGSSYEQYF
DNA: TGTGCCAGTAGTATTAGCGGGTCCTCCTACGAGCAGTACTTC
J: TRBJ2-7
V: TRBV19
D: TRBD2
size: NA

CDR3: CASSPGREVTEAFF
DNA: TGTGCCAGCAGCCCCGGGAGGGAAGTTACTGAAGCTTTCTTT
J: TRBJ1-1
V: TRBV28
D: NA
size: NA

CDR3: CASSFMGTGELFF
DNA: TGTGCCAGCAGCTTTATGGGAACCGGGGAGCTGTTTTTT
J: TRBJ2-2
V: TRBV7-3
D: NA
size: NA

CDR3: CASSQARGPYGELFF
DNA: TGCGCCAGCAGCCAAGCTCGCGGACCCTACGGGGAGCTGTTTTTT
J: TRBJ2-2
V: TRBV4-1
D: NA
size: NA

CDR3: CASSQAGTGVQEQYF
DNA: TGCGCCAGCAGCCAAGCCGGGACAGGGGTTCAAGAGCAGTACTTC
J: TRBJ2-7
V: TRBV4-1
D: TRBD1
size: NA

CDR3: CASSEGTVSSYEQYF
DNA: TGTGCCAGCAGTGAAGGTACAGTAAGCTCCTACGAGCAGTACTTC
J: TRBJ2-7
V: TRBV6-1
D: NA
size: NA

CDR3: CASSGDRVRVTEAFF
DNA: TGTGCCAGTAGTGGGGACAGGGTAAGGGTGACTGAAGCTTTCTTT
J: TRBJ1-1
V: TRBV19
D: TRBD1
size: NA

CDR3: CASSLYTGGTNQPQHF
DNA: TGTGCCAGCAGTTTATATACGGGGGGCACGAATCAGCCCCAGCATTTT
J: TRBJ1-5
V: TRBV27
D: NA
size: NA

CDR3: CAWSGLPAYNEQFF
DNA: TGTGCCTGGAGTGGGCTACCCGCCTACAATGAGCAGTTCTTC
J: TRBJ2-1
V: TRBV30
D: NA
size: NA

CDR3: CATSRDRQTGGEQYF
DNA: TGTGCCACCAGCAGAGATCGGCAGACCGGAGGCGAGCAGTACTTC
J: TRBJ2-7
V: TRBV15
D: NA
size: NA

CDR3: CASSVGSGRVYEQYF
DNA: TGTGCCAGCAGCGTAGGAAGCGGGAGGGTCTACGAGCAGTACTTC
J: TRBJ2-7
V: TRBV9
D: TRBD2
size: NA

CDR3: CASSPSYPGLAVQETQYF
DNA: TGCGCCAGCAGCCCGTCTTACCCGGGACTAGCGGTCCAAGAGACCCAGTACTTC
J: TRBJ2-5
V: TRBV4-3
D: TRBD2
size: NA

CDR3: CASSSEWEPLRSYGYTF
DNA: TGTGCCAGCAGTTCAGAGTGGGAGCCCCTAAGGAGCTATGGCTACACCTTC
J: TRBJ1-2
V: TRBV28
D: NA
size: once

CDR3: CAWSVPATGVSLYEQYF
DNA: TGTGCCTGGAGTGTACCCGCCACGGGGGTTAGCCTCTACGAGCAGTACTTC
J: TRBJ2-7
V: TRBV30
D: NA
size: NA

CDR3: CASSRGAGTQYF
DNA: TGTGCCAGCAGCCGGGGCGCGGGTACGCAGTATTTT
J: TRBJ2-3
V: TRBV5-6
D: NA
size: once

CDR3: CASSLREVDPSGYTF
DNA: TGTGCCAGCAGCTTAAGAGAAGTCGACCCCTCCGGCTACACCTTC
J: TRBJ1-2
V: TRBV7-6
D: NA
size: NA

CDR3: CASSLIFTGRIYEQYF
DNA: TGTGCCAGCAGCTTAATATTCACAGGGAGGATCTACGAGCAGTACTTC
J: TRBJ2-7
V: TRBV7-2
D: NA
size: NA

CDR3: CASSLRLADNEQFF
DNA: TGTGCCAGCAGCTTGAGACTAGCGGACAATGAGCAGTTCTTC
J: TRBJ2-1
V: TRBV7-3
D: TRBD2
size: NA

CDR3: CASSLVGAGGWSTDTQYF
DNA: TGTGCCAGCAGCTTAGTTGGTGCGGGAGGGTGGAGCACAGATACGCAGTATTTT
J: TRBJ2-3
V: TRBV11-2
D: TRBD2
size: NA

CDR3: CASKVREIEFF
DNA: TGCGCCAGCAAAGTTAGGGAGATTGAGTTCTTC
J: TRBJ2-1
V: TRBV10-2
D: NA
size: once